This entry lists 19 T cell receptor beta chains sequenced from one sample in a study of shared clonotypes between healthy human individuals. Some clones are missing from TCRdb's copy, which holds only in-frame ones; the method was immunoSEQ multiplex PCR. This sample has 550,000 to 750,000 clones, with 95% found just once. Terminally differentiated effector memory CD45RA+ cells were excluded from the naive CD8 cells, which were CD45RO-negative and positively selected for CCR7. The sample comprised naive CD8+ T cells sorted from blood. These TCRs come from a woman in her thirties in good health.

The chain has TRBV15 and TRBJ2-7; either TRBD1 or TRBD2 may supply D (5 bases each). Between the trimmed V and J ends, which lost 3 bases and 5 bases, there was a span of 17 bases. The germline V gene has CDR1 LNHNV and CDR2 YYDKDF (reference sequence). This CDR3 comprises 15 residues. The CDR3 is CATSRGTNLGHEQYF. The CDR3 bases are TGTGCCACCAGCAGGGGGACGAACCTAGGCCACGAGCAGTACTTC.

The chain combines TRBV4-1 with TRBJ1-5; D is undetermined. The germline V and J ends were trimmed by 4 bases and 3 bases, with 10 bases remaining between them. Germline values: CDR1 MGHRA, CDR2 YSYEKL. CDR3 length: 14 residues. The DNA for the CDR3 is TGCGCCAGCAGCCTAGGAGGGATCAATCAGCCCCAGCATTTT. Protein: CASSLGGINQPQHF.

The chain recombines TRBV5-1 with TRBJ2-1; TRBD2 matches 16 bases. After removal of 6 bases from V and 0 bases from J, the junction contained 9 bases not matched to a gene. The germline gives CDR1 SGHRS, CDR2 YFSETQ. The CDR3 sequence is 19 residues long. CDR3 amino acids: CASTYSGLAGGSSYNEQFF. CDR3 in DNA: TGCGCCAGCACCTACTCGGGACTAGCGGGAGGGAGCTCCTACAATGAGCAGTTCTTC.

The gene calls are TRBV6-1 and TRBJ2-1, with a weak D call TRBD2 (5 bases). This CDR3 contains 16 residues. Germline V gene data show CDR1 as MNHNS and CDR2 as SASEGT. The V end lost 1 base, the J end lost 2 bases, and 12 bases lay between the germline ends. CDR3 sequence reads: CASSEEGLAAYNEQFF. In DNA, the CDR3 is TGTGCCAGCAGTGAAGAAGGGCTAGCAGCCTACAATGAGCAGTTCTTC.

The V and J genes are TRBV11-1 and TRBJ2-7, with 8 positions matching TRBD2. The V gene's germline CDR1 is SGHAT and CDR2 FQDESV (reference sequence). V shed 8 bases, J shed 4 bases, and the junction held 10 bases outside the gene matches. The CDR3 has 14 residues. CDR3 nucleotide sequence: TGTGCCAGCTCCCCAAGACTAGCGCAATACGAGCAGTACTTC. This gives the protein CASSPRLAQYEQYF.

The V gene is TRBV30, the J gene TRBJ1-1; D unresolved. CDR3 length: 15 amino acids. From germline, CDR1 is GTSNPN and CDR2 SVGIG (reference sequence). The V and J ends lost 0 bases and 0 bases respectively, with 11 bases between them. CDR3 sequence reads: CAWSVGVRMNTEAFF. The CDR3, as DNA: TGTGCCTGGAGTGTCGGGGTCCGAATGAACACTGAAGCTTTCTTT.

Here the CDR3 reads CASSLALQGSSYGYTF. In DNA, the CDR3 is TGTGCCAGCAGCTTAGCGCTCCAGGGCTCGAGCTATGGCTACACCTTC. This rearrangement joins TRBV7-8 to TRBJ1-2; a possible D gene is TRBD1 (5 bases). The V gene lost 0 bases and the J gene lost 4 bases, with 15 bases spanning the gap. Per the germline V gene, CDR1 is SGHVS and CDR2 is FQNEAQ. The CDR3 extends over 16 amino acids.

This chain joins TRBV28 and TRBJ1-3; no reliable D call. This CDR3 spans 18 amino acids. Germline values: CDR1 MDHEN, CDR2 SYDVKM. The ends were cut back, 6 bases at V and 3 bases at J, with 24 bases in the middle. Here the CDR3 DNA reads TGTGCCAGCAGGGGCGTGGGGTTCACGAGTGGGAGTGGAAACACCATATATTTT. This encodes CASRGVGFTSGSGNTIYF.

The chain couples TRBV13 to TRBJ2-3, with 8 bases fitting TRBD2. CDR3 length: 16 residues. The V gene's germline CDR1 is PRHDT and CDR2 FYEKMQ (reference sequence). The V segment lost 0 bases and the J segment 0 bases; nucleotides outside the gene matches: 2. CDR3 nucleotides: TGTGCCAGCAGCTTAGGTAGCGGGACTAGCACAGATACGCAGTATTTT. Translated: CASSLGSGTSTDTQYF.

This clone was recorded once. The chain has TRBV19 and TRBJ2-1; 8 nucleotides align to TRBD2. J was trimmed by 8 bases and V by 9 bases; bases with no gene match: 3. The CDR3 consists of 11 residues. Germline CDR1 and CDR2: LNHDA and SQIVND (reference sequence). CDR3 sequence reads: CASRGGYEQFF. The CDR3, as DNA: TGTGCCAGCCGCGGGGGGTATGAGCAGTTCTTC.

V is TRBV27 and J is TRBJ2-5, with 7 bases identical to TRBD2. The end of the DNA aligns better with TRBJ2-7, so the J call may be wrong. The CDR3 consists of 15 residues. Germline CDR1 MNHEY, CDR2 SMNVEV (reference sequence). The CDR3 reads CASSPLAGVTYEQYF. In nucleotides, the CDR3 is TGTGCCAGCAGTCCCTTGGCGGGAGTTACGTACGAGCAGTACTTC.

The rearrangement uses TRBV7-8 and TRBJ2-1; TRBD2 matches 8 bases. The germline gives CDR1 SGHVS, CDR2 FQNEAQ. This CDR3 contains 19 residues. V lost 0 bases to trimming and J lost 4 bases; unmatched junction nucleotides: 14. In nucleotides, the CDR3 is TGTGCCAGCAGCTTAGCGGAGGTTGAGACTAGCGAGGAGTACAATGAGCAGTTCTTC. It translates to CASSLAEVETSEEYNEQFF.

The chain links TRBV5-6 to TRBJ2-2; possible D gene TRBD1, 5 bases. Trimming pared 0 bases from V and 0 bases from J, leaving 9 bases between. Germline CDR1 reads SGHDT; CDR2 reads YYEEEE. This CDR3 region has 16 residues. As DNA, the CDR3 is TGTGCCAGCAGCTTGGGACAGTTCGCGAACACCGGGGAGCTGTTTTTT. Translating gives CASSLGQFANTGELFF.

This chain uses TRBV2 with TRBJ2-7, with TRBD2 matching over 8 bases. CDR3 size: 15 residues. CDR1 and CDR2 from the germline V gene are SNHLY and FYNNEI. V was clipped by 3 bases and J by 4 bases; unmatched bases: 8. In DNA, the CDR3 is TGTGCCAGCAGTGAGTTTCGGGAGGGCCCATACGAGCAGTACTTC. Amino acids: CASSEFREGPYEQYF.

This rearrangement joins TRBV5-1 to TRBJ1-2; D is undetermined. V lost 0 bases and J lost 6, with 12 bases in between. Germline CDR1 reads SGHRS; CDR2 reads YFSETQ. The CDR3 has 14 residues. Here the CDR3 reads CASSLDRFRDGYTF. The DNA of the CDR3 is TGCGCCAGCAGCTTGGATCGTTTTCGGGATGGCTACACCTTC.

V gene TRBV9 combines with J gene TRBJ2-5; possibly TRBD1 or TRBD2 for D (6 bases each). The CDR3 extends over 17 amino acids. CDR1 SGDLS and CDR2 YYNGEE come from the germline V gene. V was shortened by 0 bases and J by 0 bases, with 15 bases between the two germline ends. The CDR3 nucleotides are TGTGCCAGCAGCGTAGCTGGCGGGACACTGTACCAAGAGACCCAGTACTTC. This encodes CASSVAGGTLYQETQYF.

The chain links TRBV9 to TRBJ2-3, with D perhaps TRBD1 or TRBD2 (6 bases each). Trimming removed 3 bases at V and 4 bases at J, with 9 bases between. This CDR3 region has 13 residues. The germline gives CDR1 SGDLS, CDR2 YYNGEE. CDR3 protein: CASSEGGADTQYF. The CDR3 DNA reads TGTGCCAGCAGCGAGGGGGGCGCAGATACGCAGTATTTT.

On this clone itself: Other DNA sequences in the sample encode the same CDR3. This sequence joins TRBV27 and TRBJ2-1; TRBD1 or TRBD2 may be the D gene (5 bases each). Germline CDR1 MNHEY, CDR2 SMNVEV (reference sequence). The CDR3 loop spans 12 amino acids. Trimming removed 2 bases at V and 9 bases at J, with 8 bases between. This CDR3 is CASSLGGSEQFF. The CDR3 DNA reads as TGTGCCAGCAGTTTAGGGGGAAGTGAGCAGTTCTTC.

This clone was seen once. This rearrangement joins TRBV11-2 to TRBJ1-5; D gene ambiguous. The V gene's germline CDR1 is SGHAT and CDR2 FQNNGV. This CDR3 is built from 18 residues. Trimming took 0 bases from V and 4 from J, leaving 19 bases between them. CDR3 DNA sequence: TGTGCCAGCAGCTTAGAGGGCCTGAAGATGGATGAGAATCAGCCCCAGCATTTT. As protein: CASSLEGLKMDENQPQHF.